The clone carrying this TCR beta chain has only a few counts. What it binds is not known. Multiplex PCR employing 32 V and 13 J primers generated amplicons of the TCR beta CDR3. TCRdb analysed the multiplex PCR reads with MiXCR anew, one entry per CDR3 protein. The sample gives around 19,000 distinct CDR3 sequences, around 27% of which show up once; 4.1% is in the top ten. At 600 ng per sample, bulk tumor genomic DNA provided the template. Surgery yielded several widely spaced biopsies per primary tumor. Curative surgery was performed on patients who had untreated, newly diagnosed non-small cell lung cancer. The record originates from a study of immune heterogeneity within non-small cell lung tumors. Study conclusions and caveats: With an R of 0.3 to 0.4, local T-cell clonality correlated moderately but significantly with local tumor mutational burden.

The source material was lung tumor tissue. The sequence was obtained from a man between 40 and 49 years old with non-small cell lung cancer.

The CDR3 DNA reads as TGCAGTGCCACCGGGACTAGATTAGGCGAGCAGTACTTC. Protein: CSATGTRLGEQYF. This chain links TRBV20-1 with TRBJ2-7; 8 bases agree with TRBD2. The CDR3 is 13 amino acids. With V trimmed by 6 bases and J by 6 bases, 10 bases remained unmatched. Germline V lookup: CDR1 DFQATT, CDR2 SNEGSKA (reference sequence).